A selection of T cell receptor beta chains follows, all from one sample in a study of cytomegalovirus exposure and HLA in healthy donors. TCRdb's table, derived via immunoSEQ multiplex PCR, lists solely in-frame clones and lacks some. In the table there are 250,000 to 300,000 clones, 80% to 90% of which are singletons. Material: PBMCs. These receptors were obtained from a young woman in good health and CMV-seronegative. The CDR3 runs from the conserved cysteine through the conserved F or W. Each record gives: D gene, clone size, V gene, J gene, CDR3 protein, CDR3 DNA. A D gene is named only where the DNA matches it firmly. Where a row states a size, it is once, few, many or the class of an expanded clone; other rows omit it.

.,.,TRBV30,TRBJ1-6,CAWGLRMSNSPLHF,TGTGCCTGGGGACTGAGGATGTCTAATTCACCCCTCCACTTT
.,few,TRBV5-1,TRBJ2-7,CASSVSGSYEQYF,TGCGCCAGCAGCGTAAGCGGGTCCTACGAGCAGTACTTC
.,.,TRBV30,TRBJ1-5,CAWRKSGSNQPQHF,TGTGCCTGGAGGAAGTCAGGTAGTAATCAGCCCCAGCATTTT
.,.,TRBV7-8,TRBJ2-5,CASSRPTGPETQYF,TGTGCCAGCAGCCGCCCCACAGGGCCGGAGACCCAGTACTTC
.,.,TRBV5-6,TRBJ2-1,CASSPLEGGNYNEQFF,TGTGCCAGCAGCCCCCTAGAGGGGGGGAATTACAATGAGCAGTTCTTC
TRBD2,.,TRBV30,TRBJ2-1,CAWSGAAGGLNEQFF,TGTGCCTGGAGCGGGGCAGCGGGGGGGTTGAATGAGCAGTTCTTC
.,once,TRBV7-9,TRBJ2-7,CASSSGEGVDIYEQYF,TGTGCCAGCAGCTCTGGGGAGGGGGTTGACATCTACGAGCAGTACTTC
TRBD1,few,TRBV10-1,TRBJ2-5,CASSEGTAQETQYF,TGCGCCAGCAGTGAGGGGACAGCTCAAGAGACCCAGTACTTC
TRBD1,once,TRBV30,TRBJ1-5,CAWSPGQGRQPQHF,TGTGCCTGGAGTCCCGGACAGGGGAGACAGCCCCAGCATTTT
.,.,TRBV30,TRBJ2-7,CAWSVTREKTYEQYF,TGTGCCTGGAGTGTAACCAGGGAAAAGACCTACGAGCAGTACTTC
.,.,TRBV2,TRBJ1-1,CASSGSTWNTEAFF,TGTGCCAGCAGTGGCTCTACGTGGAACACTGAAGCTTTCTTT
.,.,TRBV5-6,TRBJ2-2,CASSPKREDLGATGELFF,TGTGCCAGCAGCCCAAAAAGGGAGGACCTTGGGGCCACCGGGGAGCTGTTTTTT
.,once,TRBV28,TRBJ1-1,CASSLLRATEAFF,TGTGCCAGCAGTTTACTCCGAGCCACTGAAGCTTTCTTT
.,.,TRBV5-1,TRBJ1-1,CASINGPGSTEAFF,TGCGCCAGCATTAACGGGCCGGGGAGCACTGAAGCTTTCTTT
.,.,TRBV5-4,TRBJ1-1,CASSLKEWGGTEAFF,TGTGCCAGCAGCTTAAAGGAGTGGGGGGGCACTGAAGCTTTCTTT
.,.,TRBV4-3,TRBJ1-4,CASSQSGQSNEKLFF,TGCGCCAGCAGCCAGAGCGGACAGTCTAATGAAAAACTGTTTTTT
TRBD1,.,TRBV10-3,TRBJ1-4,CAISPQGDEKLFF,TGTGCCATCAGCCCCCAGGGGGATGAAAAACTGTTTTTT
.,.,TRBV2,TRBJ1-5,CASKDSYSNQPQHF,TGTGCCAGCAAGGACAGTTATAGCAATCAGCCCCAGCATTTT
.,.,TRBV6-4,TRBJ2-3,CASSPSGKGAAGFTDTQYF,TGTGCCAGCAGTCCTTCGGGGAAAGGTGCCGCGGGTTTCACAGATACGCAGTATTTT
TRBD2,.,TRBV4-1,TRBJ2-2,CASSPALAGVHTGELFF,TGCGCCAGCAGCCCAGCCCTAGCGGGGGTGCACACCGGGGAGCTGTTTTTT
TRBD1,.,TRBV2,TRBJ1-2,CASSEALLRTGPYVYTF,TGTGCCAGCAGTGAAGCGCTTCTCAGGACAGGACCCTATGTCTACACCTTC
.,.,TRBV25-1,TRBJ2-7,CASSDYYEQYF,TGTGCCAGCAGTGATTACTACGAGCAGTACTTC
TRBD1,.,TRBV5-1,TRBJ1-2,CASSTAGAGGGYGYTF,TGCGCCAGCAGCACCGCTGGGGCAGGGGGCGGTTATGGCTACACCTTC
.,.,TRBV18,TRBJ2-7,CASSPAEVQYF,TGTGCCAGCTCACCGGCGGAAGTGCAGTACTTC
.,.,TRBV5-4,TRBJ1-2,CASSRLLGGYTF,TGTGCCAGCAGCCGTCTTCTGGGCGGCTACACCTTC
TRBD2,.,TRBV10-2,TRBJ2-7,CASSLETSGIHEQYF,TGCGCCAGCAGCCTTGAGACTAGCGGGATCCACGAGCAGTACTTC
.,.,TRBV30,TRBJ1-1,CAWSSDSEAFF,TGTGCCTGGAGTTCGGACAGTGAAGCTTTCTTT
TRBD2,.,TRBV5-1,TRBJ2-2,CASSPLSGRVSTGELFF,TGCGCCAGCAGCCCTCTTAGCGGGAGGGTGAGCACCGGGGAGCTGTTTTTT
.,few,TRBV4-2,TRBJ2-3,CASSQDITAGSTDTQYF,TGTGCCAGCAGCCAAGATATTACGGCGGGGAGCACAGATACGCAGTATTTT
TRBD1,few,TRBV6-6,TRBJ1-5,CASGDRALNQPQHF,TGTGCCAGCGGAGACAGGGCTCTCAATCAGCCCCAGCATTTT
TRBD1,.,TRBV19,TRBJ1-5,CASSRGQGANQPQHF,TGTGCCAGTAGTAGGGGACAGGGGGCGAATCAGCCCCAGCATTTT
.,.,TRBV16,TRBJ1-2,CASSQSQLSHGYTF,TGTGCCAGCAGCCAATCCCAACTGAGCCATGGCTACACCTTC
.,.,TRBV5-1,TRBJ2-1,CASSLNGNEQFF,TGCGCCAGCAGCTTGAACGGCAATGAGCAGTTCTTC
.,once,TRBV5-1,TRBJ2-7,CASSFGWTTSYEQYF,TGCGCCAGCAGCTTTGGTTGGACTACCTCCTACGAGCAGTACTTC
.,.,TRBV5-1,TRBJ1-1,CATLRTWEEGEAFF,TGCGCCACTTTGAGGACTTGGGAAGAGGGTGAAGCTTTCTTT
TRBD1,.,TRBV4-3,TRBJ2-7,CASSQNRGSYEQYF,TGCGCCAGCAGCCAAAACAGGGGCTCCTACGAGCAGTACTTC
TRBD1,.,TRBV27,TRBJ1-1,CASSLGGGDPEAFF,TGTGCCAGCAGTTTAGGAGGGGGCGACCCTGAAGCTTTCTTT
TRBD2,.,TRBV5-6,TRBJ2-7,CASSISGTPGYEQYF,TGTGCCAGCAGCATCAGCGGGACTCCCGGGTACGAGCAGTACTTC
TRBD1,.,TRBV11-1,TRBJ2-1,CASSLAGTVGFEQFF,TGTGCCAGCAGCTTAGCGGGGACAGTCGGGTTTGAGCAGTTCTTC
TRBD1,.,TRBV27,TRBJ2-1,CASSLLWDRGGSYNEQFF,TGTGCCAGCAGTTTATTGTGGGACAGGGGAGGGTCCTACAATGAGCAGTTCTTC
.,once,TRBV4-1,TRBJ2-7,CASSQDQGSYEQYF,TGCGCCAGCAGCCAAGATCAGGGCTCCTACGAGCAGTACTTC
TRBD2,.,TRBV7-2,TRBJ2-5,CASSRRSGSEETQYF,TGTGCCAGCAGTCGACGTAGCGGGAGTGAAGAGACCCAGTACTTC
.,.,TRBV5-6,TRBJ1-1,CASDPVEKPEAFF,TGTGCCAGCGATCCGGTTGAAAAGCCTGAAGCTTTCTTT
TRBD1,.,TRBV29-1,TRBJ1-5,CSVADRNNQPQHF,TGCAGCGTAGCGGACAGGAATAATCAGCCCCAGCATTTT
.,few,TRBV10-3,TRBJ1-2,CAISETGVNYGYTF,TGTGCCATCAGTGAAACAGGAGTTAACTATGGCTACACCTTC
TRBD2,.,TRBV7-9,TRBJ2-5,CASSLGLAALHDF,TGTGCCAGCAGTTTGGGACTAGCGGCCCTTCATGACTTC
.,.,TRBV4-1,TRBJ1-5,CASSHALSAISNQPQHF,TGCGCCAGCAGCCACGCCCTTTCAGCGATTAGCAATCAGCCCCAGCATTTT